A single sample is the source of the 22 T cell receptor beta chains below, sequenced in a study of T cell responses to AZD1222 COVID-19 vaccine. Here immunoSEQ multiplex PCR was the method, and the copy in TCRdb shows in-frame clones only, minus some. The profile shows under 95,000 clones, roughly 90% of them singletons. The sample consisted of peripheral blood, taken on day 0 of AZD1222 vaccination. The source of these receptors is an adult in good health.

The chain has TRBV14 and TRBJ1-1; D gene unclear. Trimming removed 4 bases at V and 1 base at J, with 4 bases between. Germline V gene data show CDR1 as SGHDN and CDR2 as FVKESK. The CDR3 is 12 residues long. CDR3 sequence reads: CASSPANTEAFF. For the CDR3, the DNA is TGTGCCAGCAGCCCGGCGAACACTGAAGCTTTCTTT.

This sequence joins TRBV27 and TRBJ2-2, with TRBD2 identical over 8 bases. The germline V gene encodes CDR1 MNHEY and CDR2 SMNVEV (reference sequence). This CDR3 spans 16 amino acids. Trimming cost V 1 base and J 1 base; bases outside gene matches: 2. The CDR3 is CASSLFSGGNTGELFF. CDR3 in DNA: TGTGCCAGCAGTTTATTCAGCGGGGGGAACACCGGGGAGCTGTTTTTT.

In regard to this clone: Germline and junction disagree at one end, which may indicate a read error. The chain links TRBV5-5 to TRBJ2-1, with D possibly being TRBD2 (6 bases). Germline-derived CDR1 and CDR2 are SGHKS and YYEKEE (reference sequence). CDR3 length equals 13 residues. CDR3 residues: CGTRRESYNEQFF. The CDR3 DNA is TGCGGGACCCGGCGGGAATCCTACAATGAGCAGTTCTTC.

The rearrangement joins TRBV3-1 (or the pseudogene TRBV3-2) to TRBJ1-5, with a tentative D call TRBD1 (5 bases). The ends were cut back, 3 bases at V and 8 bases at J, with 20 bases in the middle. CDR3 length: 16 residues. CDR1 LGHDT and CDR2 YNNKEL come from the germline V gene (reference sequence). CDR3 in amino acids: CASSQAQIEGFKPQHF. Written as DNA, the CDR3 is TGTGCCAGCAGCCAGGCTCAGATAGAGGGGTTCAAGCCCCAGCATTTT.

The V gene is TRBV15, the J gene TRBJ1-4; D is unresolved. Trimming pared 0 bases from V and 5 bases from J, leaving 10 bases between. This CDR3 has 15 amino acids. Germline CDR1 and CDR2: LNHNV and YYDKDF (reference sequence). CDR3 nucleotides: TGTGCCACCAGCAGAGATGCCACAGAAAATGAAAAACTGTTTTTT. It translates to CATSRDATENEKLFF.

This chain uses TRBV10-1 with TRBJ2-1, with D possibly being TRBD2 (5 bases). Deletions cut 3 bases from V and 10 bases from J, with 19 bases between. The CDR3 runs 15 residues. The germline CDR1 and CDR2 sequences are WNHNN and SYGVQD (reference sequence). CDR3 nucleotide sequence: TGCGCCAGCAGTGACGAAGGACTGGGGTTCAGGGAGCAGTTCTTC. Protein product: CASSDEGLGFREQFF.

This sequence joins TRBV28 and TRBJ2-7, with no clear D. Per the germline V gene, CDR1 is MDHEN and CDR2 is SYDVKM. The ends were cut back, 3 bases at V and 0 bases at J, with 6 bases in the middle. This CDR3 is 13 amino acids long. Here the CDR3 DNA reads TGTGCCAGCAGTTTCCCGCCCTCCTACGAGCAGTACTTC. It encodes CASSFPPSYEQYF. Supplemented by reference TRBV28 and TRBJ2-7, the full variable domain reads DVKVTQSSRYLVKRTGEKVFLECVQDMDHENMFWYRQDPGLGLRLIYFSYDVKMKEKGDIPEGYSVSREKKERFSLILESASTNQTSMYLCASSFPPSYEQYFGPGTRLTVT.

V is TRBV11-2 and J is TRBJ1-1; possible D gene TRBD1, 5 bases. The V gene's germline CDR1 is SGHAT and CDR2 FQNNGV. The CDR3 sequence is 14 residues long. Trimming removed 7 bases at V and 1 base at J, with 13 bases between. The CDR3 DNA sequence: TGTGCCAGCAAGGGGCAGGGATCGAACACTGAAGCTTTCTTT. This codes for CASKGQGSNTEAFF.

The chain is built from TRBV25-1 and TRBJ1-5; a possible D gene is TRBD1 (5 bases). V shed 3 bases and J shed 7 bases, with 10 bases lying between them. CDR1 and CDR2 (germline): MGHDK, SYGVNS. The CDR3 runs to 13 residues. CDR3 sequence: CASSEGLRQPQHF. As DNA, the CDR3 is TGTGCCAGCAGTGAGGGGCTCAGGCAGCCCCAGCATTTT.

V usage is TRBV12-3 or TRBV12-4 and J usage is TRBJ1-6; D is ambiguous. V lost 8 bases and J 10 bases, leaving 12 bases between the germline ends. The CDR3 has 12 residues. The CDR3 region is CASGAVGSPLHF. CDR3 nucleotides: TGTGCCAGCGGCGCCGTGGGGTCACCCCTCCACTTT.

This chain links TRBV28 with TRBJ1-5, with 8 bases matching TRBD1. This CDR3 is 15 amino acids long. Trimming removed 1 base from V and 5 bases from J; junction bases left unmatched: 4. Germline V lookup: CDR1 MDHEN, CDR2 SYDVKM. Written as DNA, the CDR3 is TGTGCCAGCAGTTTATCGAGGGACAGGTATCAGCCCCAGCATTTT. Protein sequence: CASSLSRDRYQPQHF.

The V gene is TRBV19, the J gene TRBJ1-1; D unresolved. CDR3 length equals 13 residues. Trimming cost V 5 bases and J 8 bases, with 15 bases left between them. CDR1 is LNHDA, CDR2 SQIVND, per germline (reference sequence). CDR3 nucleotides: TGTGCCAGTAGTCAACCCACGGGAGGGGAAGCTTTCTTT. Its protein product is CASSQPTGGEAFF.

This chain links TRBV18 with TRBJ1-1; D is perhaps TRBD1 (5 bases). In germline, CDR1 is KGHSH, CDR2 LQKENI. The germline V and J ends were trimmed by 6 bases and 1 base, with 21 bases remaining between them. The CDR3 loop spans 17 amino acids. The CDR3 spells CASSLRSLGTGNTEAFF. As DNA, the CDR3 is TGTGCCAGCTCTCTACGCAGTCTCGGGACGGGGAACACTGAAGCTTTCTTT.

This chain connects TRBV29-1 to TRBJ1-2; no clear D. V was shortened by 0 bases and J by 8 bases, with 10 bases between the two germline ends. This CDR3 is built from 12 residues. CDR1 and CDR2 from the germline V gene are SQVTM and ANQGSEA. The CDR3 nucleotides are TGCAGCGTTGAAGATCCCGGCGTAGGCTACACCTTC. Encoded protein: CSVEDPGVGYTF.

J is TRBJ2-7 and V is TRBV7-3; D is possibly TRBD2 (6 bases). The CDR3 is made up of 13 amino acids. Deletions cut 5 bases from V and 6 bases from J, with 14 bases between. CDR1 and CDR2 from the germline V gene are SGHTA and FQGTGA. The CDR3 region is CASSQRRGFEQYF. The CDR3 DNA sequence: TGTGCCAGCAGCCAGCGGAGGGGCTTCGAGCAGTACTTC.

The chain uses TRBV7-9 and TRBJ1-2, with D possibly matching TRBD1 (6 bases). In germline, CDR1 is SEHNR, CDR2 FQNEAQ (reference sequence). The V gene lost 5 bases and the J gene lost 2 bases, with 9 bases spanning the gap. The CDR3 has 13 amino acids. In nucleotides, the CDR3 is TGTGCCAGCAGCACAGGGACAAACTATGGCTACACCTTC. Its protein is CASSTGTNYGYTF.

The rearrangement joins TRBV29-1 to TRBJ1-6; 9 positions agree with TRBD1. Germline V lookup: CDR1 SQVTM, CDR2 ANQGSEA. CDR3 length equals 13 residues. After removal of 6 bases from V and 7 bases from J, the junction contained 4 bases not matched to a gene. The CDR3 DNA follows: TGCAGCGTCTCGACAGGGGGGAATTCACCCCTCCACTTT. Translating gives CSVSTGGNSPLHF. Looking up the rest from reference TRBV29-1 and TRBJ1-6 gives the full variable domain: SAVISQKPSRDICQRGTSLTIQCQVDSQVTMMFWYRQQPGQSLTLIATANQGSEATYESGFVIDKFPISRPNLTFSTLTVSNMSPEDSSIYLCSVSTGGNSPLHFGNGTRLTVT.

This chain joins TRBV4-1 and TRBJ1-2; D may be TRBD1 (5 bases). CDR1 is MGHRA and CDR2 is YSYEKL in the germline V gene. The CDR3 has 16 amino acids. V was trimmed by 0 bases and J by 6 bases, leaving 17 bases between them. CDR3 sequence: CASSQDIAGLGDGYTF. The CDR3 nucleotides read TGCGCCAGCAGCCAAGATATCGCAGGTCTGGGGGATGGCTACACCTTC.

The J gene is TRBJ1-4, the V gene TRBV2; 7 bases fit TRBD1. Trimming at V came to 6 bases and at J to 4 bases, leaving 8 bases not matched to a gene. Germline lookup yields CDR1 SNHLY and CDR2 FYNNEI. The CDR3 is 15 residues long. The CDR3 DNA reads as TGTGCCAGCAGCGCGAACAGGGGATTTAATGAAAAACTGTTTTTT. Its protein product is CASSANRGFNEKLFF.

The V call is TRBV6-5, the J call TRBJ1-1; TRBD1 agrees at 7 bases. CDR1 MNHEY and CDR2 SVGAGI come from the germline V gene. This CDR3 spans 14 amino acids. With V trimmed by 6 bases and J by 4 bases, 8 bases remained unmatched. The CDR3, as DNA: TGTGCCAGCAGCCAGGGACAGACGGGCACTGAAGCTTTCTTT. This sequence encodes CASSQGQTGTEAFF.

The chain links TRBV2 to TRBJ2-3, with TRBD2 matching over 10 bases. V dropped 5 bases and J dropped 6; count of bases not matched to a gene: 11. Germline lookup yields CDR1 SNHLY and CDR2 FYNNEI. This CDR3 is 16 amino acids long. CDR3 in amino acids: CASSNPGLAQGDTQYF. CDR3 coding DNA: TGTGCCAGCAGTAACCCGGGACTAGCGCAGGGGGATACGCAGTATTTT.

This chain links TRBV5-6 with TRBJ1-1; TRBD1 might be the D (5 bases). Trimming cost V 5 bases and J 6 bases, with 14 bases left between them. CDR1 is SGHDT and CDR2 is YYEEEE in the germline V gene. This CDR3 contains 13 residues. The CDR3 protein is CASSRQFKSEAFF. Here the CDR3 DNA reads TGTGCCAGCAGTCGACAGTTTAAGTCTGAAGCTTTCTTT.